This TCR beta chain is drawn from a study of T cell repertoires in cytomegalovirus infection. This clonotype was counted between two and nine times. Antigen: not known. TCRdb reprocessed the reads with MiXCR, giving one entry per CDR3 protein. Of roughly 500,000 distinct CDR3 sequences listed, about 33% are singletons. J lost 11 bases, V lost 5 bases, and 5 bases had no gene match. Germline V gene lookup returns CDR1 SGHTA and CDR2 FQGNSA. This CDR3 spans 13 amino acids. Sequenced here: cultured PBMCs, sampled from culture after CMV antigen stimulation. The receptor was derived from a human donor in good health (CMV status not recorded). Some clones in this sample may be carry-over from other donors' samples. V and J are TRBV7-2 and TRBJ1-6, with 8 bases fitting TRBD1. The CDR3 loop is CASSPDRVTPLHF. In nucleotides, the CDR3 is TGTGCCAGCAGCCCGGACAGGGTTACACCCCTCCACTTT.